These T cell receptor beta chains were read from a single sample in a study of T cell responses to AZD1222 COVID-19 vaccine. The data were produced by immunoSEQ multiplex PCR, yet TCRdb's version contains in-frame clones alone and is incomplete. This table lists 150,000 or so clones. Sequencing used peripheral blood. The receptor set was obtained from an adult in good health. Each CDR3 is given with its conserved first and last residue. The order of the fields is J gene, D gene, V gene, CDR3 DNA, CDR3 protein. A D gene is named only where the DNA matches it firmly.

>TRBJ2-7|NA|TRBV6-2/TRBV6-3
TGTGCCAGCAGTCCCTCCGGGACAGGCGGGGGCGAGCAGTACTTC
CASSPSGTGGGEQYF
>TRBJ2-1|NA|TRBV7-3
TGTGCCAGCAGCTCATACAGGAGCAATGAGCAGTTCTTC
CASSSYRSNEQFF
>TRBJ1-5|NA|TRBV28
TGTGCCAGCAATGACCCCCTCAATCAGCCCCAGCATTTT
CASNDPLNQPQHF
>TRBJ2-1|NA|TRBV6-5
TGTGCCAGCAGCCTACCGGGACCCCTCGGGGAGCAGTTCTTC
CASSLPGPLGEQFF
>TRBJ2-7|NA|TRBV7-9
TGTGCCAGCAGCTTCCCGACTCGACAGGAAGCTAACGAATTCTACGAGCAGTACTTC
CASSFPTRQEANEFYEQYF
>TRBJ2-7|TRBD1|TRBV6-5
TGTGCCAGCACTGCGTCGGGACAGGATAACAACGAGCAGTACTTC
CASTASGQDNNEQYF
>TRBJ1-5|NA|TRBV11-2
TGTGCCAGCAGCTTTGGCCCCAGCAATCAGCCCCAGCATTTT
CASSFGPSNQPQHF
>TRBJ1-1|NA|TRBV6-2/TRBV6-3
TGTGCCAGCAGTTCCAACATGAACACTGAAGCTTTCTTT
CASSSNMNTEAFF
>TRBJ1-3|NA|TRBV5-1
TGCGCCAGCAGCAGGGGACCGTTGAGCTCTGGAAACACCATATATTTT
CASSRGPLSSGNTIYF
>TRBJ2-6|NA|TRBV10-1
TGCGCCAGCAGTCCGCCTCGGGCTTGGGTTAGCTGGTCTGGGGCCAACGTCCTGACTTTC
CASSPPRAWVSWSGANVLTF
>TRBJ2-7|TRBD1|TRBV18
TGTGCCAGCTCACCCGGGACAGGGGGTAGCTACGAGCAGTACTTC
CASSPGTGGSYEQYF
>TRBJ2-3|TRBD2|TRBV2
TGTGCCAGCCAACTCGCGGGGGGGCCCACAGATACGCAGTATTTT
CASQLAGGPTDTQYF
>TRBJ2-1|NA|TRBV5-1
TGCGCCAGCAGCCTGCACAATGAGCAGTTCTTC
CASSLHNEQFF
>TRBJ2-7|TRBD2|TRBV5-4
TGTGCCAGCCGCGCGGGCGGGGAGCGGGGGAGCGCCTACGAGCAGTACTTC
CASRAGGERGSAYEQYF
>TRBJ2-3|TRBD1|TRBV27
TGTGCCAGCAGTTTAATGGGCTTGCGGGTCGGACAGGGGGGCACAGATACGCAGTATTTT
CASSLMGLRVGQGGTDTQYF
>TRBJ1-1|NA|TRBV9
TGTGCCAGTAAGAGGGACGCCTGGGGGAACACTGAAGCTTTCTTT
CASKRDAWGNTEAFF
>TRBJ2-2|NA|TRBV19
TGTGCCAGTAGTACGACGCCAGGGAACACCGGGGAGCTGTTTTTT
CASSTTPGNTGELFF